The next 14 T cell receptor beta chains were all read from a single sample in a study of blood T cells in healthy people across ages. Next came a second PCR, run for about 7 to 12 cycles, which used a sample-barcoded 5' primer along with a J-beta primer mix. Each CDR3 protein gets one entry after TCRdb re-called the 5' RACE reads with MiXCR. This sample has roughly 700,000 distinct CDR3 sequences, with roughly 25% found just once. These records were also assigned to another study, of T cells of mothers and their children.

The specimen sequenced was blood. The receptors here all came from a boy aged 5-17 years in good health.

This clonotype was seen more than once but under ten times. The rearrangement links TRBV20-1 to TRBJ2-1; D uncertain. From germline, CDR1 is DFQATT and CDR2 SNEGSKA (reference sequence). The length of the CDR3 is 13 residues. The V and J ends lost 6 bases and 7 bases respectively, with 16 bases between them. CDR3 protein: CSAAWSYGNEQFF. The CDR3 DNA sequence: TGCAGTGCAGCATGGTCATACGGGAATGAGCAGTTCTTC.

This clonotype was counted a few times. The V and J genes are TRBV29-1 and TRBJ2-5, with 7 bases lining up with TRBD1. The J call is uncertain, as TRBJ2-7 better fits the DNA end. The CDR3 runs to 15 residues. Looked up from germline, CDR1 is SQVTM and CDR2 is ANQGSEA. The chain's CDR3 is CSVDRLTGAPYEQYF. The DNA for the CDR3 is TGCAGCGTTGATCGCCTCACAGGGGCCCCCTACGAGCAGTACTTC.

The chain links TRBV20-1 to TRBJ2-1, with TRBD2 identical over 11 bases. Trimming cost V 4 bases and J 2 bases; bases outside gene matches: 10. Germline CDR1 is DFQATT and CDR2 is SNEGSKA (reference sequence). The CDR3 extends over 17 amino acids. CDR3 region: CSATGTSGGVAYNEQFF. The CDR3 DNA follows: TGCAGTGCTACCGGGACTAGCGGAGGGGTGGCCTACAATGAGCAGTTCTTC.

The sample holds a few counts of this clonotype. V gene TRBV29-1 combines with J gene TRBJ1-2; possible D gene TRBD1, 5 bases. The CDR3 is made up of 15 amino acids. CDR1 SQVTM and CDR2 ANQGSEA come from the germline V gene. With 0 bases removed from V and 0 bases from J, the gap between germline ends came to 11 bases. CDR3: CSVEDQDSSNYGYTF. The CDR3 DNA reads TGCAGCGTTGAAGATCAAGACAGCTCTAACTATGGCTACACCTTC. The variable domain in full, with the rest retrieved from reference TRBV29-1 and TRBJ1-2, is SAVISQKPSRDICQRGTSLTIQCQVDSQVTMMFWYRQQPGQSLTLIATANQGSEATYESGFVIDKFPISRPNLTFSTLTVSNMSPEDSSIYLCSVEDQDSSNYGYTFGSGTRLTVV.

This clonotype was counted between two and nine times. This chain links TRBV12-3 or TRBV12-4 with TRBJ1-2; 8 positions match TRBD1. The junction had 10 bases not matched to a gene; V was cut back by 5 bases and J by 5 bases. There are 15 residues in the CDR3. This CDR3 is CASSLEQGEGYGYTF. DNA of the CDR3: TGTGCCAGCAGTCTAGAACAGGGGGAAGGATATGGCTACACCTTC.

The J gene is TRBJ2-7, the V gene TRBV12-3 or TRBV12-4, with D perhaps matching TRBD2 (5 bases). Trimming took 5 bases from V and 9 from J, leaving 32 bases between them. The CDR3 extends over 18 amino acids. The CDR3 region is CASSGSLGRPTVGLGQYF. CDR3 coding DNA: TGTGCCAGCAGTGGGAGTTTGGGCAGGCCAACAGTAGGCCTAGGGCAGTACTTC.

The chain joins TRBV28 to TRBJ2-1; 8 positions agree with TRBD2. Germline CDR1 MDHEN, CDR2 SYDVKM. The CDR3 is 16 amino acids. V lost 5 bases, J lost 2 bases, and 8 bases stayed unmatched. In DNA, the CDR3 is TGTGCCAGCAGTGGAACAGACGGGAGGGCCTACAATGAGCAGTTCTTC. Translated: CASSGTDGRAYNEQFF.

CDR3 in amino acids: CSVSGVVIQETQYF. In DNA form, the CDR3 reads TGCAGCGTGAGCGGGGTAGTAATACAAGAGACCCAGTACTTC. V is TRBV29-1 and J is TRBJ2-5; 7 bases map to TRBD2. J lost 2 bases, V lost 6 bases, and 9 bases had no gene match. This CDR3 contains 14 residues. Germline V CDR1 and CDR2: SQVTM, ANQGSEA.

This chain connects TRBV7-9 to TRBJ2-7, with TRBD2 identical over 7 bases. Germline CDR1 is SEHNR and CDR2 is FQNEAQ (reference sequence). CDR3 length equals 15 residues. The ends lost 2 bases at V and 2 bases at J; junction bases unmatched: 6. The CDR3 DNA follows: TGTGCCAGCAGCTTAAGCGCGGGAGCCCCCTACGAGCAGTACTTC. This gives the protein CASSLSAGAPYEQYF. The whole variable domain, filled in from reference TRBV7-9 and TRBJ2-7, reads DTGVSQNPRHKITKRGQNVTFRCDPISEHNRLYWYRQTLGQGPEFLTYFQNEAQLEKSRLLSDRFSAERPKGSFSTLEIQRTEQGDSAMYLCASSLSAGAPYEQYFGPGTRLTVT.

V gene TRBV28 combines with J gene TRBJ2-5; D remains ambiguous. The CDR3 runs to 16 residues. V shed 6 bases and J shed 4 bases, with 21 bases lying between them. The germline gives CDR1 MDHEN, CDR2 SYDVKM. The CDR3 is CASSSYSGPSRETQYF. The DNA of the CDR3 is TGTGCCAGCAGCTCTTACTCCGGGCCCTCACGAGAGACCCAGTACTTC.

The rearrangement uses TRBV5-1 and TRBJ2-3; 7 nucleotides line up with TRBD2. After removal of 1 base from V and 1 base from J, the junction contained 6 bases not matched to a gene. This CDR3 region has 16 residues. CDR1 is SGHRS and CDR2 is YFSETQ in the germline V gene. CDR3 bases: TGCGCCAGCAGCTTGAGGTCTAGCGGACGCACAGATACGCAGTATTTT. Translated: CASSLRSSGRTDTQYF.

This clonotype has just a few counts. The CDR3 sequence is CASSRGQGTEQYF. Written as DNA, the CDR3 is TGTGCCAGCAGCCGTGGACAGGGGACCGAGCAGTACTTC. The chain recombines TRBV6-2 or TRBV6-3 with TRBJ2-7, with 9 nucleotides matching TRBD1. V trimming: 6 bases; J trimming: 6 bases; junction bases outside the gene matches: 6. Per germline, CDR1 MNHEY and CDR2 SVGEGT. CDR3 length: 13 amino acids.

The chain recombines TRBV7-9 with TRBJ2-5, with 9 bases aligning to TRBD2. Germline-derived CDR1 and CDR2 are SEHNR and FQNEAQ (reference sequence). J lost 2 bases, V lost 2 bases, and 3 bases had no gene match. This CDR3 region has 15 residues. The CDR3 coding sequence is TGTGCCAGCAGCTTATCCGCGGGGGGGCAAGAGACCCAGTACTTC. Amino acid sequence: CASSLSAGGQETQYF.

This sequence joins TRBV24-1 and TRBJ2-3, with 8 bases that match TRBD2. The length of the CDR3 is 15 residues. V lost 3 bases and J lost 4; bases outside the gene matches: 5. In germline, CDR1 is KGHDR, CDR2 SFDVKD. The CDR3 sequence is CATSDPGGPADTQYF. Written as DNA, the CDR3 is TGTGCCACCAGTGATCCGGGGGGGCCAGCAGATACGCAGTATTTT.